These 14 T cell receptor beta chains were sequenced from one sample in a study of blood T cell repertoires in COVID-19. TCRdb keeps only in-frame clones here, not all; method: immunoSEQ multiplex PCR. The sample yields about 340,000 clones, more than 75% seen once. The sequenced sample consisted of peripheral blood. The receptors derive from a woman between 18 and 30 years old who had recovered from COVID-19.

The chain combines TRBV11-3 with TRBJ2-6, with 11 positions matching TRBD2. Germline loops: CDR1 SGHNT, CDR2 YENEEA. The trim removed 1 base at V and 2 bases at J, leaving 10 bases unmatched. The CDR3 spans 20 residues. Here the CDR3 reads CASSLGIVLAGVTGANVLTF. In nucleotides, the CDR3 is TGTGCCAGCAGCTTAGGGATAGTACTAGCGGGAGTAACTGGGGCCAACGTCCTGACTTTC.

V gene TRBV13 combines with J gene TRBJ2-5, with a possible D match to TRBD2 (5 bases). The V end was cut by 0 bases, the J end by 2 bases, with 7 bases between. Germline CDR1 reads PRHDT; CDR2 reads FYEKMQ (reference sequence). CDR3 length: 14 amino acids. This CDR3 reads CASSLGGRQETQYF. The CDR3 DNA is TGTGCCAGCAGCTTAGGTGGGAGACAAGAGACCCAGTACTTC.

This chain joins TRBV11-3 and TRBJ2-5; 7 positions agree with TRBD1. The CDR3 runs 16 residues. Per germline, CDR1 SGHNT and CDR2 YENEEA. Trimming removed 5 bases from V and 2 bases from J; junction bases left unmatched: 11. The CDR3 DNA sequence: TGTGCCAGCAGCCCCTGGACCGGGACAGCACAAGAGACCCAGTACTTC. Protein sequence: CASSPWTGTAQETQYF. The entire variable domain, with the rest obtained from reference TRBV11-3 and TRBJ2-5, is as follows: EAGVVQSPRYKIIEKKQPVAFWCNPISGHNTLYWYLQNLGQGPELLIRYENEEAVDDSQLPKDRFSAERLKGVDSTLKIQPAELGDSAVYLCASSPWTGTAQETQYFGPGTRLLVL.

V is TRBV19 and J is TRBJ2-1; 7 bases line up with TRBD2. Germline CDR1 LNHDA, CDR2 SQIVND (reference sequence). Losses at the gene ends were 8 bases for V and 6 bases for J; bases not matched to a gene: 7. CDR3 size: 13 residues. The CDR3 DNA is TGTGCCAGTTCCCCGGGACTACCCAATGAGCAGTTCTTC. It translates to CASSPGLPNEQFF.

This chain links TRBV21-1 with TRBJ2-7; the D call in the table, TRBD1, was not verified against the DNA. TRBV21-1 is annotated as a pseudogene. There are 12 residues in the CDR3. The CDR3 is CASSSEQGRQYV. CDR3 bases: TGTGCCAGCAGCTCCGAACAGGGACGTCAGTACGTC.

The genes are TRBV30 and TRBJ1-1, with D hard to call. Germline CDR1 GTSNPN, CDR2 SVGIG (reference sequence). This CDR3 region has 15 residues. With 0 bases removed from V and 4 bases from J, the gap between germline ends came to 15 bases. CDR3 protein: CAWSVIERRFTEAFF. The CDR3 nucleotides read TGTGCCTGGAGTGTAATCGAGCGGAGGTTCACTGAAGCTTTCTTT.

The chain has TRBV6-2 or TRBV6-3 and TRBJ2-1, with TRBD2 identical over 16 bases. CDR1 and CDR2 (germline): MNHEY, SVGEGT. After removal of 1 base from V and 9 bases from J, the junction contained 6 bases not matched to a gene. This CDR3 spans 17 amino acids. CDR3 DNA: TGTGCCAGCAGTTACTGGGGACTAGCGGGAGGGCCAGGTGAGCAGTTCTTC. This gives the protein CASSYWGLAGGPGEQFF.

The count of this clone is one. The chain employs TRBV12-1 and TRBJ2-7; TRBD2 reflects the table's D call only, with no check against the DNA. TRBV12-1 corresponds to a pseudogene. This CDR3 has 20 amino acids. CDR3 bases: TGTGCCAGCAGCGCTCAGGACGGTACGTGGTGGGACTTCAAAGGCCACGAGCAGTACGTC. Translating it yields CASSAQDGTWWDFKGHEQYV.

The chain recombines TRBV24-1 with TRBJ2-1; the D gene is possibly TRBD1 (5 bases). Trimming pared 1 base from V and 0 bases from J, leaving 12 bases between. The CDR3 consists of 17 residues. The germline CDR1 and CDR2 sequences are KGHDR and SFDVKD. The CDR3 DNA sequence: TGTGCCACCAGTGATTTTCGGCAGGGAAGCTCCTACAATGAGCAGTTCTTC. Encoded protein: CATSDFRQGSSYNEQFF.

This clone was counted only a few times. The chain couples TRBV19 to TRBJ1-1; D is uncertain. Germline CDR1 is LNHDA and CDR2 is SQIVND (reference sequence). There are 14 residues in the CDR3. Trimming cost V 7 bases and J 3 bases, with 15 bases left between them. CDR3: CASISLSEDTEAFF. The CDR3 DNA follows: TGTGCCAGTATCTCTTTATCCGAGGACACTGAAGCTTTCTTT.

V and J are TRBV28 and TRBJ1-5; the D gene is possibly TRBD1 (5 bases). The germline gives CDR1 MDHEN, CDR2 SYDVKM. The CDR3 is 14 residues long. V lost 5 bases to trimming and J lost 4 bases, with 12 bases between them. The CDR3 DNA reads as TGTGCCAGCAGTGCGGGACCGATAAATCAGCCCCAGCATTTT. Its translation is CASSAGPINQPQHF.

The chain uses TRBV27 and TRBJ1-2; weak D call: TRBD1 (5 bases). Germline CDR1 MNHEY, CDR2 SMNVEV (reference sequence). The V and J ends lost 8 bases and 7 bases respectively, with 17 bases between them. The CDR3 is made up of 13 amino acids. CDR3 residues: CASRTPGLGGYTF. The CDR3 DNA reads TGTGCCAGCCGAACCCCAGGGTTGGGTGGCTACACCTTC.

The chain links TRBV5-4 to TRBJ2-4, with 8 bases fitting TRBD2. The CDR3 is 15 amino acids. The germline gives CDR1 SGHNT, CDR2 YYREEE (reference sequence). Trimming at V came to 4 bases and at J to 4 bases, leaving 7 bases not matched to a gene. The CDR3: CASSRAGEGKNIQYF. Written as DNA, the CDR3 is TGTGCCAGCAGCCGAGCGGGAGAGGGTAAAAACATTCAGTACTTC. Combining the CDR3 with reference TRBV5-4 and TRBJ2-4 gives the whole variable domain ETGVTQSPTHLIKTRGQQVTLRCSSQSGHNTVSWYQQALGQGPQFIFQYYREEENGRGNFPPRFSGLQFPNYSSELNVNALELDDSALYLCASSRAGEGKNIQYFGAGTRLSVL.

The rearrangement uses TRBV7-9 and TRBJ2-1; possible D gene TRBD2, 6 bases. The CDR3 loop spans 15 amino acids. The V and J ends lost 3 bases and 0 bases respectively, with 9 bases between them. Germline V lookup: CDR1 SEHNR, CDR2 FQNEAQ (reference sequence). CDR3 bases: TGTGCCAGCAGCTTCGGGCGGGGCTCCTACAATGAGCAGTTCTTC. Its translation is CASSFGRGSYNEQFF.